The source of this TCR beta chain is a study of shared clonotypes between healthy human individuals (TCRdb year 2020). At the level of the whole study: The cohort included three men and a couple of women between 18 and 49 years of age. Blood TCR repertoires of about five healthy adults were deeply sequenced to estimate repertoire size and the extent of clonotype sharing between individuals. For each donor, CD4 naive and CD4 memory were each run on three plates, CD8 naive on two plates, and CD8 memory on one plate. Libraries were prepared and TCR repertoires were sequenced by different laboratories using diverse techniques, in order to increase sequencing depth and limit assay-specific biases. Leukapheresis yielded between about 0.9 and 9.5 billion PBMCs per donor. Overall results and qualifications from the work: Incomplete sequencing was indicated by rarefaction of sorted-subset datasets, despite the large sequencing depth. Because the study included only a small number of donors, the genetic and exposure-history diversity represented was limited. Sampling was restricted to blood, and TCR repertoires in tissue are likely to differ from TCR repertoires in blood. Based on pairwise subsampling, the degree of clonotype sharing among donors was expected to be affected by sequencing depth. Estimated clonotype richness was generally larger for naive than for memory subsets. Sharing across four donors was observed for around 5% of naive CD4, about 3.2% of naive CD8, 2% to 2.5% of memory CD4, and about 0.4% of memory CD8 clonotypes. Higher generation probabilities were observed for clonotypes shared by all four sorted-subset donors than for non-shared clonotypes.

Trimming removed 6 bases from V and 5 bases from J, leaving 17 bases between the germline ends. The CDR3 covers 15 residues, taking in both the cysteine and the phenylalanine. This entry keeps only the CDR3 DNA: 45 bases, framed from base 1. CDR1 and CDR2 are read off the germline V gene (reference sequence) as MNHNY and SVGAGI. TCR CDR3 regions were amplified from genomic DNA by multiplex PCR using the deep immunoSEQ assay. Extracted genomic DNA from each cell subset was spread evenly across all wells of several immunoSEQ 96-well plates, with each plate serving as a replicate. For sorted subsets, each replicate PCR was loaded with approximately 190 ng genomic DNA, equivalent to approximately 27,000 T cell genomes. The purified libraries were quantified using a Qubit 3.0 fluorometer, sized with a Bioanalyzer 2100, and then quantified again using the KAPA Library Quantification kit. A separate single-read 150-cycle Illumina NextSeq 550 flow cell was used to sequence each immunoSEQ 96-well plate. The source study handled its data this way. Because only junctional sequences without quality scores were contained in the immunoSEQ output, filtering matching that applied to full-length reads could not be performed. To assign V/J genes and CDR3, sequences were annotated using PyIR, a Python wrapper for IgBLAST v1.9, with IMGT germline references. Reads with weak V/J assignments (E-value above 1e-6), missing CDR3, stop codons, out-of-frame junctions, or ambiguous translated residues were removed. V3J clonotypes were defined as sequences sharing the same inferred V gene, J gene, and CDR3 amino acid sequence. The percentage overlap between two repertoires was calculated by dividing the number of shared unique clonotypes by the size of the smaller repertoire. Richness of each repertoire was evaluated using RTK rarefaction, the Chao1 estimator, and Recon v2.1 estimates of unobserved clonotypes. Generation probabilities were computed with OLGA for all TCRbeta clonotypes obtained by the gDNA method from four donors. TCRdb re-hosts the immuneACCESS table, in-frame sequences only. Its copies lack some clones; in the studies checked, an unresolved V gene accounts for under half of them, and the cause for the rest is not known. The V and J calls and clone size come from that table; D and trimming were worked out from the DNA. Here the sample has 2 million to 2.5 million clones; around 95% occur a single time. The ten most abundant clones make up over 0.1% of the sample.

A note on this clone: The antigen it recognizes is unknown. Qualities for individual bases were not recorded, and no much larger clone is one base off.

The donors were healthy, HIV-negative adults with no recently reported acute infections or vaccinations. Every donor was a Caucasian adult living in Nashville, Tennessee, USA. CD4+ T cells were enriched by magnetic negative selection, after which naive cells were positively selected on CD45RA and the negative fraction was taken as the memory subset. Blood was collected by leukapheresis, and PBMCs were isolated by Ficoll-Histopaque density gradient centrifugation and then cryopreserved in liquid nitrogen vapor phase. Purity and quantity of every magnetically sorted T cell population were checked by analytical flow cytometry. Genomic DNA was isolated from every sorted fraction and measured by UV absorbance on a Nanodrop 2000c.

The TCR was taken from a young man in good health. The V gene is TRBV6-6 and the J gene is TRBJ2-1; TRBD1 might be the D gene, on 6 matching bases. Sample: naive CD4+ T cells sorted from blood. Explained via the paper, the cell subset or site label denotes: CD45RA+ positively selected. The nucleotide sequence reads TGTGCCAGCAGAAACAGGGTGGCCCCCAACAATGAGCAGTTCTTC. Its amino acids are CASRNRVAPNNEQFF.